Listed below are T cell receptor beta chains from one sample, sequenced in a study of blood T cell repertoires in COVID-19. TCRdb keeps only in-frame clones here, not all; method: immunoSEQ multiplex PCR. The repertoire holds some 210,000 clones, with 65% to 85% as singletons. Sequencing used PBMCs or T cells enriched from blood (not recorded which). The receptors were sampled from a man aged 25 to 40 with acute COVID-19. Each CDR3 is given with its conserved first and last residue. Fields, in order: clone size, D gene, V gene, J gene, CDR3 DNA, CDR3 protein. D genes are given only for firm matches. Size tells how often a clone was seen (once, few, many) or the class of an expanded clone, and some rows leave it out.

.,.,TRBV11-2,TRBJ1-6,TGTGCCAGCAGCTTAGCAGACATTATTAATTCACCCCTCCACTTT,CASSLADIINSPLHF
.,TRBD1,TRBV10-1,TRBJ2-1,TGCGCCAGCAGTGAGTCTGAGCTACAGGGGGTCAATGAGCAGTTCTTC,CASSESELQGVNEQFF
.,TRBD1,TRBV7-6,TRBJ1-1,TGTGCCAGCAGCTCGTCGTACAGGGGAGGAAACACTGAAGCTTTCTTT,CASSSSYRGGNTEAFF
.,.,TRBV10-1,TRBJ1-1,TGCGCCAGCAGTGAGCGCAGGGGCATAGAAGCTTTCTTT,CASSERRGIEAFF
.,.,TRBV11-2,TRBJ2-1,TGTGCCAGCAGCTCCGGGCCCGGGGGGCATTTGGATGAGCAGTTCTTC,CASSSGPGGHLDEQFF
.,.,TRBV11-1,TRBJ1-1,TGTGCCAGCAGCTTAGAGGAGACAGTGAACACTGAAGCTTTCTTT,CASSLEETVNTEAFF
few,.,TRBV7-2,TRBJ1-1,TGTGCCAGCAGCTTAGTGGCTAGTGTCTCGGAAGCTTTCTTT,CASSLVASVSEAFF
.,.,TRBV18,TRBJ1-2,TGTGCCAGCTCACCGAGCAGGGACTATGGCTACACCTTC,CASSPSRDYGYTF
.,.,TRBV4-1,TRBJ1-6,TGCGCCAGCAGCCAAGATCAGTCTCGGGGGAGGCGGGTGAATTCACCCCTCCACTTT,CASSQDQSRGRRVNSPLHF
.,TRBD2,TRBV29-1,TRBJ2-7,TGCAGCGTCCCGACTAGCGGGCACTACGAGCAGTACTTC,CSVPTSGHYEQYF
.,.,TRBV30,TRBJ2-2,TGTGCCTGGAGTCAGGGGCTGAACACCGGGGAGCTGTTTTTT,CAWSQGLNTGELFF
few,TRBD2,TRBV5-4,TRBJ2-3,TGTGCCAGCAGCCCATATAGCGGGGGGGTTGCAGATACGCAGTATTTT,CASSPYSGGVADTQYF
.,.,TRBV6-1,TRBJ1-1,TGTGCCAGCAGTGAAGAAGAGGCCCATTTAGCTGAAGCTTTCTTT,CASSEEEAHLAEAFF
.,.,TRBV5-1,TRBJ1-6,TGCGCCAGCAGCTTCCCAGGGGAGGGTTCACCCCTCCACTTT,CASSFPGEGSPLHF
few,.,TRBV28,TRBJ2-7,TGTGCCAGCAGTCTAACCTCTAACTACGAGCAGTACTTC,CASSLTSNYEQYF
.,.,TRBV9,TRBJ1-6,TGTGCCAGCAGCGTAGGCGGTTCACCCCTCCACTTT,CASSVGGSPLHF
.,TRBD1,TRBV5-1,TRBJ2-7,TGCGCCAGCAGCTTGGACGCCCTGGGGACAGGGGGAAACGAGCAGTACTTC,CASSLDALGTGGNEQYF
few,.,TRBV5-5,TRBJ1-1,TGTGCCAGCAGCCCTGGCCCAGAAGTGGCTTTCTTT,CASSPGPEVAFF
.,.,TRBV28,TRBJ1-5,TGTGCCAGCAGTTTGGGCTCTGGTTACAATCAGCCCCAGCATTTT,CASSLGSGYNQPQHF
.,.,TRBV24-1,TRBJ1-3,TGTGCCACCGGGAGGGGATGGAGGAGCGACACCATATATTTT,CATGRGWRSDTIYF
once,TRBD1,TRBV2,TRBJ1-2,TGTGCCTGCGGACAGGGCGATGTCTATGGCTACACCTTC,CACGQGDVYGYTF
.,.,TRBV11-2,TRBJ1-1,TGTGCCAGCAGCTTGGGCCCGGATGAAGGGGAATGGAACACTGAAGCTTTCTTT,CASSLGPDEGEWNTEAFF
.,.,TRBV11-2,TRBJ1-1,TGTGCCAGCAGCTCCCGGTCGGGGGGCGAAAGCCGAGCTTTCTTT,CASSSRSGGESRAFF
once,.,TRBV11-2,TRBJ1-4,TGTGCCAGCAGCCCAAAGCGGGGTGCAACTAATGAAAAACTGTTTTTT,CASSPKRGATNEKLFF
few,TRBD1,TRBV19,TRBJ1-5,TGTGCCAGTAGTCCCCGGTCGGGACAGGGGGCTAGGCAGCCCCAGCATTTT,CASSPRSGQGARQPQHF
.,TRBD2,TRBV11-1,TRBJ2-5,TGTGCCAGCAGCTTAGGAGCTAGCGGGGGTCAAGAGACCCAGTACTTC,CASSLGASGGQETQYF
.,.,TRBV3-1/TRBV3-2,TRBJ1-3,TGTGCCAGCAGCTACCGACCAGGTGACACCATATATTTT,CASSYRPGDTIYF
.,.,TRBV6-6,TRBJ1-3,TGTGCCAGCAGTTACTCCTCGGGGTATGGAAACACCATATATTTT,CASSYSSGYGNTIYF
.,TRBD1,TRBV13,TRBJ1-2,TGTGCCAGCAGCTTGGGGACAGGGGGTAGCAATGGCTACACCTTC,CASSLGTGGSNGYTF
.,TRBD1,TRBV5-4,TRBJ1-1,TGTGCCAGCAGCGTAGGGGGCTACACTGAAGCTTTCTTT,CASSVGGYTEAFF